The entry below gives a single T cell receptor beta chain sequence along with its context. Researchers ran the PCR with 60 Vbeta and 13 Jbeta primers. Only in-frame clones appear in the TCRdb table, and some are missing; sequencing was by immunoSEQ multiplex PCR. The sample has 65,000 to 90,000 clones; 78% are singletons. This entry comes from a study of cytomegalovirus exposure and HLA in healthy donors. This sequence was found in a woman aged 40-49 years in good health and CMV-seropositive. The sequencing sample was made of PBMCs.

DNA of the CDR3: TGCGCCAGCAGCCAAGATAGCAGGGAGGACTATGGCTACACCTTC. It is translated as CASSQDSREDYGYTF. The gene calls are TRBV4-3 and TRBJ1-2; weak D call: TRBD1 (5 bases). The CDR3 loop spans 15 amino acids. Trimming removed 0 bases from V and 3 bases from J, with 11 bases in between. Looked up from germline, CDR1 is LGHNA and CDR2 is YSLEER.